This note documents a single T cell receptor beta chain sequence. A second PCR of 7 to 11 cycles used a sample-barcoded 5' primer and a J-beta primer mix. TCRdb re-derived calls from the 5' RACE reads in MiXCR, one entry per CDR3 protein. The data show more than 650,000 distinct CDR3 sequences, over 20% seen once. This entry belongs to a study of blood T cells in healthy people across ages. Germline V lookup: CDR1 DFQATT, CDR2 SNEGSKA (reference sequence). CDR3 length: 18 amino acids. The J segment lost 5 bases and the V segment lost 4 bases, leaving 11 bases of the junction unmatched. The sequence came from a man in his sixties or seventies in good health. The chain recombines TRBV20-1 with TRBJ2-2; 15 positions agree with TRBD2. The sequencing input was blood. The chain's CDR3 is CSATTTGTSGRKTGELFF. The CDR3, as DNA: TGCAGTGCTACCACCACCGGGACTAGCGGGAGGAAGACCGGGGAGCTGTTTTTT.